This T cell receptor beta chain was obtained from a study of T cell responses to AZD1222 COVID-19 vaccine. Some clones are missing from TCRdb's copy, which holds only in-frame ones; the method was immunoSEQ multiplex PCR. The sample lists just over 80,000 clones, 85% to 90% occurring once. CDR3 length: 16 amino acids. V shed 1 base, J shed 5 bases, and the junction held 8 bases outside the gene matches. The germline V gene encodes CDR1 LGHNA and CDR2 YNFKEQ. J is TRBJ2-7 and V is TRBV4-2; 10 nucleotides match TRBD2. This TCR was recovered from an adult in good health. This material consisted of peripheral blood, taken on day 0 of AZD1222 vaccination. The CDR3 loop reads CASSQAASGGADEQYF. DNA for the CDR3: TGTGCCAGCAGCCAAGCGGCCAGCGGGGGGGCCGACGAGCAGTACTTC.